These T cell receptor beta chains were read from a single sample in a study of cytomegalovirus exposure and HLA in healthy donors. Clones were read by immunoSEQ multiplex PCR, and TCRdb kept only the in-frame ones, dropping some. The table lists around 200,000 clones, roughly 79% of them singletons. Input material: PBMCs. The receptors derive from a man between 25 and 39 years old in good health and CMV-seronegative. The CDR3 runs from the conserved cysteine through the conserved F or W. The order of the fields is clone size, D gene, J gene, V gene, CDR3 protein, CDR3 DNA. A D gene is named only where the DNA matches it firmly. Not every row has a clone size; where given, it reads once, few, many or a size class.

clone size: -; D gene: -; J gene: TRBJ1-2; V gene: TRBV10-3; CDR3 protein: CAISESTNYGYTF; CDR3 DNA: TGTGCCATCAGTGAGTCCACTAACTATGGCTACACCTTC
clone size: -; D gene: TRBD1; J gene: TRBJ1-2; V gene: TRBV6-6; CDR3 protein: CASSFGTGNYGYTF; CDR3 DNA: TGTGCCAGCAGTTTCGGGACAGGGAACTATGGCTACACCTTC
clone size: -; D gene: -; J gene: TRBJ2-7; V gene: TRBV28; CDR3 protein: CASSMTVSSYEQYF; CDR3 DNA: TGTGCCAGCAGTATGACTGTTAGCTCCTACGAGCAGTACTTC
clone size: few; D gene: -; J gene: TRBJ1-6; V gene: TRBV5-1; CDR3 protein: CASSLTGSRSPLHF; CDR3 DNA: TGCGCCAGCAGCTTAACAGGGAGTAGGTCACCCCTCCACTTT
clone size: -; D gene: TRBD2; J gene: TRBJ2-2; V gene: TRBV5-4; CDR3 protein: CASSLGLAGGVLFF; CDR3 DNA: TGTGCCAGCAGCTTAGGACTAGCGGGAGGTGTGCTGTTTTTT
clone size: -; D gene: -; J gene: TRBJ1-5; V gene: TRBV27; CDR3 protein: CASSPNQPQHF; CDR3 DNA: TGTGCCAGCAGTCCTAATCAGCCCCAGCATTTT
clone size: -; D gene: TRBD1; J gene: TRBJ2-7; V gene: TRBV6-1; CDR3 protein: CASIDRGRYEQYF; CDR3 DNA: TGTGCCAGCATCGACAGGGGTCGATACGAGCAGTACTTC
clone size: -; D gene: TRBD2; J gene: TRBJ2-7; V gene: TRBV20-1; CDR3 protein: CSSKRGNEQYF; CDR3 DNA: TGCAGTTCAAAGCGGGGGAACGAGCAGTACTTC
clone size: -; D gene: -; J gene: TRBJ1-5; V gene: TRBV6-6; CDR3 protein: CASSPRDFSNQPQHF; CDR3 DNA: TGTGCCAGCAGTCCCCGGGACTTTAGCAATCAGCCCCAGCATTTT
clone size: -; D gene: -; J gene: TRBJ2-5; V gene: TRBV11-3; CDR3 protein: CASSPGVGRMETQYF; CDR3 DNA: TGTGCCAGCAGCCCGGGTGTGGGGCGGATGGAGACCCAGTACTTC